The rows below give T cell receptor beta chains drawn from one sample of a study of T-cell reconstitution after alpha-beta-depleted transplantation in children. MiXCR was run by TCRdb on the PCR reads, yielding one entry per CDR3 protein. The sample has approximately 97,000 distinct CDR3 sequences; 5% to 6% are singletons. Sequenced material: PBMCs, mostly from graft donor cells, taken 60 days after TCRalphabeta/CD19-depleted stem cell transplant. These receptors all stem from a female patient aged 2-9 years who had a stem cell transplant for Fanconi anemia, so the T cells may come from the graft donor. The CDR3 runs from the conserved cysteine through the conserved F or W. Each record gives: J gene, D gene, V gene, clone size, CDR3 protein, CDR3 DNA. A D gene is named only where the DNA matches it firmly. Not all rows give a size; the values are once, few, many and, for expanded clones, a class.

j_gene: TRBJ2-7
d_gene: TRBD2
v_gene: TRBV12-3/TRBV12-4
abundance: many
CDR3aa: CASSIGGAYEQYF
CDR3nt: TGTGCCAGCAGTATCGGGGGGGCGTACGAGCAGTACTTC

j_gene: TRBJ2-4
d_gene: TRBD2
v_gene: TRBV7-2
abundance: few
CDR3aa: CASSPDLGGIKNIQYF
CDR3nt: TGTGCCAGCAGCCCAGACCTGGGGGGGATCAAAAACATTCAGTACTTC

j_gene: TRBJ1-1
d_gene: .
v_gene: TRBV5-1
abundance: many
CDR3aa: CASSLAAGNTEAFF
CDR3nt: TGCGCCAGCAGCTTGGCGGCAGGGAACACTGAAGCTTTCTTT

j_gene: TRBJ1-1
d_gene: TRBD1
v_gene: TRBV28
abundance: many
CDR3aa: CASSLSHRGTEAFF
CDR3nt: TGTGCCAGCAGTTTAAGCCACAGGGGGACTGAAGCTTTCTTT

j_gene: TRBJ2-2
d_gene: .
v_gene: TRBV5-8
abundance: many
CDR3aa: CASSPHRGGTGELFF
CDR3nt: TGTGCCAGCAGCCCCCACAGGGGGGGCACCGGGGAGCTGTTTTTT

j_gene: TRBJ2-1
d_gene: TRBD2
v_gene: TRBV5-1
abundance: many
CDR3aa: CASSPSPSGSYNEQFF
CDR3nt: TGCGCCAGCAGCCCGAGTCCTAGCGGGAGCTACAATGAGCAGTTCTTC

j_gene: TRBJ2-7
d_gene: .
v_gene: TRBV14
abundance: many
CDR3aa: CASSQGSDEQYF
CDR3nt: TGTGCCAGCAGCCAAGGTTCCGACGAGCAGTACTTC

j_gene: TRBJ1-1
d_gene: TRBD1
v_gene: TRBV12-3/TRBV12-4
abundance: many
CDR3aa: CASNKNRGPSTEAFF
CDR3nt: TGTGCCAGCAACAAGAACAGGGGGCCGAGCACTGAAGCTTTCTTT

j_gene: TRBJ2-7
d_gene: .
v_gene: TRBV13
abundance: few
CDR3aa: CASSLSAASYYEQYF
CDR3nt: TGTGCCAGCAGCTTAAGTGCAGCGAGTTACTACGAGCAGTACTTC

j_gene: TRBJ2-7
d_gene: TRBD1
v_gene: TRBV7-9
abundance: few
CDR3aa: CASSFFSGTESYEQYF
CDR3nt: TGTGCCAGCAGCTTTTTCTCCGGGACAGAGTCCTACGAGCAGTACTTC

j_gene: TRBJ2-3
d_gene: TRBD1
v_gene: TRBV7-3
abundance: many
CDR3aa: CASSLDRGTDTQYF
CDR3nt: TGTGCCAGCAGCTTGGACAGGGGTACAGATACGCAGTATTTT

j_gene: TRBJ2-1
d_gene: TRBD2
v_gene: TRBV25-1
abundance: .
CDR3aa: CASSDAGLAGKRAHNEQFF
CDR3nt: TGTGCCAGCAGTGATGCGGGACTAGCGGGAAAAAGGGCACACAATGAGCAGTTCTTC

j_gene: TRBJ2-5
d_gene: TRBD2
v_gene: TRBV20-1
abundance: many
CDR3aa: CSARSLKREKEETQYF
CDR3nt: TGCAGTGCTAGATCCTTAAAGCGGGAGAAGGAAGAGACCCAGTACTTC

j_gene: TRBJ2-1
d_gene: .
v_gene: TRBV5-1
abundance: many
CDR3aa: CASRRDNEQFF
CDR3nt: TGCGCCAGCAGGAGGGACAATGAGCAGTTCTTC

j_gene: TRBJ2-7
d_gene: .
v_gene: TRBV5-1
abundance: many
CDR3aa: CASSFNRYYEQYF
CDR3nt: TGCGCCAGCAGCTTTAACAGGTACTACGAGCAGTACTTC

j_gene: TRBJ2-2
d_gene: TRBD2
v_gene: TRBV7-3
abundance: many
CDR3aa: CASSLSGLAASRRELFF
CDR3nt: TGTGCCAGCAGCTTAAGCGGACTAGCGGCTAGTAGGCGGGAGCTGTTTTTT

j_gene: TRBJ2-3
d_gene: TRBD2
v_gene: TRBV20-1
abundance: many
CDR3aa: CSALRSGEYTDTQYF
CDR3nt: TGCAGTGCTCTGCGTAGCGGGGAGTACACAGATACGCAGTATTTT

j_gene: TRBJ2-7
d_gene: TRBD2
v_gene: TRBV10-3
abundance: many
CDR3aa: CAISLSGGAYEQYF
CDR3nt: TGTGCCATCAGTCTTAGCGGGGGCGCCTACGAGCAGTACTTC

j_gene: TRBJ1-4
d_gene: .
v_gene: TRBV30
abundance: .
CDR3aa: CAWSGWTEKLFF
CDR3nt: TGTGCCTGGAGTGGATGGACGGAAAAACTGTTTTTT

j_gene: TRBJ1-2
d_gene: .
v_gene: TRBV3-1
abundance: .
CDR3aa: CASSPGRGGYTF
CDR3nt: TGTGCCAGCAGCCCAGGGCGGGGTGGCTACACCTTC

j_gene: TRBJ1-1
d_gene: .
v_gene: TRBV7-8
abundance: many
CDR3aa: CASSLVFSGGGTEAFF
CDR3nt: TGTGCCAGCAGCTTAGTATTCAGCGGGGGTGGCACTGAAGCTTTCTTT

j_gene: TRBJ2-7
d_gene: TRBD1
v_gene: TRBV5-1
abundance: few
CDR3aa: CASSLHDLRTGVSEQYF
CDR3nt: TGCGCCAGCAGCTTACACGACTTGCGGACAGGGGTTAGCGAGCAGTACTTC

j_gene: TRBJ2-3
d_gene: .
v_gene: TRBV20-1
abundance: many
CDR3aa: CSARERGSTDTQYF
CDR3nt: TGCAGTGCTAGAGAAAGGGGGAGCACAGATACGCAGTATTTT

j_gene: TRBJ2-7
d_gene: .
v_gene: TRBV18
abundance: .
CDR3aa: CASSPRPGRMIYEQYF
CDR3nt: TGTGCCAGCTCACCTCGACCGGGACGGATGATATACGAGCAGTACTTC

j_gene: TRBJ2-1
d_gene: TRBD2
v_gene: TRBV14
abundance: .
CDR3aa: CASSPLAGRYNEQFF
CDR3nt: TGTGCCAGCAGCCCGTTAGCGGGAAGGTACAATGAGCAGTTCTTC

j_gene: TRBJ2-2
d_gene: TRBD2
v_gene: TRBV4-2
abundance: many
CDR3aa: CASSQVAGGLTGELFF
CDR3nt: TGTGCCAGCAGCCAAGTTGCGGGGGGGCTAACCGGGGAGCTGTTTTTT

j_gene: TRBJ2-2
d_gene: TRBD2
v_gene: TRBV20-1
abundance: few
CDR3aa: CSAARLAGGLVGELFF
CDR3nt: TGCAGTGCTGCCCGACTAGCGGGAGGTTTAGTCGGGGAGCTGTTTTTT

j_gene: TRBJ2-5
d_gene: .
v_gene: TRBV20-1
abundance: .
CDR3aa: CSARTSQETQYF
CDR3nt: TGCAGTGCTAGGACTAGCCAAGAGACCCAGTACTTC

j_gene: TRBJ2-3
d_gene: TRBD1
v_gene: TRBV7-8
abundance: few
CDR3aa: CASSLDRGRTDTQYF
CDR3nt: TGTGCCAGCAGCTTAGACAGGGGGCGGACAGATACGCAGTATTTT

j_gene: TRBJ1-4
d_gene: TRBD1
v_gene: TRBV25-1
abundance: few
CDR3aa: CASSEGQGARIATNEKLFF
CDR3nt: TGTGCCAGCAGTGAAGGGCAGGGGGCGAGGATAGCAACTAATGAAAAACTGTTTTTT

j_gene: TRBJ1-1
d_gene: TRBD1
v_gene: TRBV20-1
abundance: few
CDR3aa: CSARSRGRMTFF
CDR3nt: TGCAGTGCTAGGAGCAGGGGGCGCATGACTTTCTTT

j_gene: TRBJ1-4
d_gene: TRBD1
v_gene: TRBV7-9
abundance: few
CDR3aa: CASSLGQGFEKLFF
CDR3nt: TGTGCCAGCAGCTTAGGACAGGGTTTTGAAAAACTGTTTTTT

j_gene: TRBJ1-4
d_gene: .
v_gene: TRBV28
abundance: few
CDR3aa: CASSFRTWQGPINEKLFF
CDR3nt: TGTGCCAGCAGTTTTCGCACTTGGCAAGGACCGATTAATGAAAAACTGTTTTTT

j_gene: TRBJ2-3
d_gene: TRBD1
v_gene: TRBV2
abundance: many
CDR3aa: CASSEWEDRVEYF
CDR3nt: TGTGCCAGCAGTGAATGGGAGGACAGGGTGGAGTATTTT

j_gene: TRBJ1-4
d_gene: .
v_gene: TRBV24-1
abundance: few
CDR3aa: CATSDSRQYNEKLFF
CDR3nt: TGTGCCACCAGTGATTCGAGACAGTATAATGAAAAACTGTTTTTT

j_gene: TRBJ2-1
d_gene: TRBD2
v_gene: TRBV7-9
abundance: many
CDR3aa: CASSQTSPSYNEQFF
CDR3nt: TGTGCCAGCAGCCAGACTAGCCCTTCCTACAATGAGCAGTTCTTC

j_gene: TRBJ2-5
d_gene: .
v_gene: TRBV7-2
abundance: many
CDR3aa: CASSLKTLALQETQYF
CDR3nt: TGTGCCAGCAGCTTAAAAACGCTAGCGCTCCAAGAGACCCAGTACTTC

j_gene: TRBJ2-1
d_gene: .
v_gene: TRBV6-2/TRBV6-3
abundance: many
CDR3aa: CASSLGSEQFF
CDR3nt: TGTGCCAGCAGTTTGGGTAGTGAGCAGTTCTTC

j_gene: TRBJ2-5
d_gene: .
v_gene: TRBV30
abundance: few
CDR3aa: CAWSVRAGLQETQYF
CDR3nt: TGTGCCTGGAGTGTACGGGCGGGCCTCCAAGAGACCCAGTACTTC

j_gene: TRBJ2-1
d_gene: TRBD2
v_gene: TRBV29-1
abundance: many
CDR3aa: CSALRLAGGPSSYNEQFF
CDR3nt: TGCAGCGCCCTTAGACTAGCGGGAGGGCCGAGCTCCTACAATGAGCAGTTCTTC